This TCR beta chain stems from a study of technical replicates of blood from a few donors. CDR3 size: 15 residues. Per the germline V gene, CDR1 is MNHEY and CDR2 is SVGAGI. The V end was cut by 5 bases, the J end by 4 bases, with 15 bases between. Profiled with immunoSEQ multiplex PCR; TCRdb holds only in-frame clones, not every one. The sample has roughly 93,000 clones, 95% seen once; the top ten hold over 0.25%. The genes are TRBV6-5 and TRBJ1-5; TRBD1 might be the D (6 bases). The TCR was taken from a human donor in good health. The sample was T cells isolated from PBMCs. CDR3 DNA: TGTGCCAGCAGTCACGGGACATTGGGGAATCAGCCCCAGCATTTT. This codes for CASSHGTLGNQPQHF.